The 29 T cell receptor beta chains given below trace back to one sample, sequenced in a study of T cells after yellow fever vaccination. TCRdb reprocessed the 5' RACE reads via MiXCR and lists one record per CDR3 protein. The repertoire consists of hundreds of thousands of distinct CDR3 sequences, with 8.7% occurring once and the leading ten covering about a sixth. Material: PBMCs, obtained on the day of the first yellow fever vaccination. These receptors came from a man younger than 30 who received the YFV17D yellow fever vaccine.

V gene TRBV2 combines with J gene TRBJ2-3; 7 bases map to TRBD2. V was pared by 5 bases and J by 1 base, with 6 bases of the junction left unmatched. The CDR3 has 15 residues. Germline values: CDR1 SNHLY, CDR2 FYNNEI. The CDR3 is CASSRPSGGTDTQYF. In DNA form, the CDR3 reads TGTGCCAGCAGTCGGCCTAGCGGAGGCACAGATACGCAGTATTTT.

The chain has TRBV12-3 or TRBV12-4 and TRBJ1-3, with a tentative D call TRBD1 (6 bases). The CDR3 length is 15 residues. V was trimmed by 5 bases and J by 5 bases, leaving 16 bases between them. CDR3 sequence: CASSPQGHFRNTIYF. The CDR3 bases are TGTGCCAGCAGTCCACAGGGACATTTTCGAAACACCATATATTTT.

This chain joins TRBV7-2 and TRBJ2-4; 10 nucleotides align to TRBD1. Germline V lookup: CDR1 SGHTA, CDR2 FQGNSA. J was trimmed by 6 bases and V by 3 bases; bases with no gene match: 8. The CDR3 is made up of 16 amino acids. CDR3 in DNA: TGTGCCAGCAGCTTCGGGGGACAGGGGTCCGGAAACATTCAGTACTTC. Its translation: CASSFGGQGSGNIQYF.

The genes are TRBV6-2 or TRBV6-3 and TRBJ2-5; D not resolved. The CDR3 extends over 15 amino acids. The germline V and J ends were trimmed by 5 bases and 4 bases, with 17 bases remaining between them. Germline V CDR1 and CDR2: MNHEY, SVGEGT. The CDR3 DNA is TGTGCCAGCAGTACCCCCGCGGTTTCAGCAGAGACCCAGTACTTC. Its protein product is CASSTPAVSAETQYF.

The sample holds a few counts of this clonotype. The chain recombines TRBV12-3 or TRBV12-4 with TRBJ2-2, with TRBD1 as a possible D gene (5 bases). The V gene lost 6 bases and the J gene lost 6 bases, with 17 bases spanning the gap. The length of the CDR3 is 15 residues. CDR3 in DNA: TGTGCCAGCAGGGGGCCTAACAGAGTATCCGGGGAGCTGTTTTTT. As protein: CASRGPNRVSGELFF.

There are a few counts of this clonotype. A read error may account for a junction end that differs from germline. V and J are TRBV20-1 and TRBJ2-1; TRBD2 matches 14 bases. The V gene's germline CDR1 is DFQATT and CDR2 SNEGSKA (reference sequence). The length of the CDR3 is 16 residues. In DNA, the CDR3 is TGCTGTGCTAGACCGACTAGCGGGGGGGATCCCAATGAGCAGTTCTTC. Translation: CCARPTSGGDPNEQFF.

The V and J genes are TRBV11-2 and TRBJ2-7; 14 bases align to TRBD2. Germline CDR1 and CDR2: SGHAT and FQNNGV. The junction had 4 bases not matched to a gene; V was cut back by 5 bases and J by 4 bases. CDR3 length equals 15 residues. CDR3 sequence reads: CASSRTSGGLYEQYV. In DNA form, the CDR3 reads TGTGCCAGCAGCCGGACTAGCGGGGGGCTTTACGAGCAGTACGTC.

This clonotype was seen repeatedly, ten times or more. The chain joins TRBV19 to TRBJ2-1; 7 bases align to TRBD2. V lost 4 bases and J lost 0; bases outside the gene matches: 6. This CDR3 has 16 residues. The V gene's germline CDR1 is LNHDA and CDR2 SQIVND (reference sequence). The CDR3 protein is CASSSPGGSSYNEQFF. CDR3 nucleotide sequence: TGTGCCAGTAGTAGCCCCGGGGGGTCCTCCTACAATGAGCAGTTCTTC.

This clonotype occurred a few times. CDR3 loop: CASSPQGRDQPQHF. CDR3 nucleotides: TGTGCCAGCAGTCCACAGGGTAGGGACCAGCCCCAGCATTTT. The chain uses TRBV12-3 or TRBV12-4 and TRBJ1-5, with D possibly being TRBD1 (6 bases). This CDR3 spans 14 amino acids. V was clipped by 5 bases and J by 7 bases, with 15 bases between them.

This clonotype has just a few counts. V usage is TRBV27 and J usage is TRBJ2-3; D is undetermined. This CDR3 comprises 16 residues. The germline V gene encodes CDR1 MNHEY and CDR2 SMNVEV (reference sequence). V gave up 0 bases and J gave up 6 bases, with 16 bases separating them. This CDR3 is CASSLSWRTYVDTQYF. The CDR3, as DNA: TGTGCCAGCAGTTTATCCTGGCGGACGTACGTGGATACGCAGTATTTT.

This clonotype was picked up many times. The genes are TRBV7-2 and TRBJ2-6, with D hard to call. The germline CDR1 and CDR2 sequences are SGHTA and FQGNSA. Trimming left V 3 bases short and J 2 bases short, with 8 bases between. This CDR3 is built from 15 residues. This chain's CDR3 is CASSFTVTGANVLTF. The CDR3 coding sequence is TGTGCCAGCAGCTTCACAGTGACTGGGGCCAACGTCCTGACTTTC. The full variable domain, its missing parts supplied by reference TRBV7-2 and TRBJ2-6, is GAGVSQSPSNKVTEKGKDVELRCDPISGHTALYWYRQSLGQGLEFLIYFQGNSAPDKSGLPSDRFSAERTGGSVSTLTIQRTQQEDSAVYLCASSFTVTGANVLTFGAGSRLTVL.

This clonotype was detected ten times or more. The chain uses TRBV20-1 and TRBJ1-1; perhaps TRBD1 as D (5 bases). Trimming shortened V by 0 bases and J by 0 bases, and 8 bases separated the two germline ends. CDR3 length equals 14 residues. From germline, CDR1 is DFQATT and CDR2 SNEGSKA (reference sequence). CDR3 loop: CSARDRVVNTEAFF. Written as DNA, the CDR3 is TGCAGTGCTAGAGACAGGGTGGTGAACACTGAAGCTTTCTTT.

This clonotype has just a few counts. This chain links TRBV28 with TRBJ1-4; no clear D gene. CDR3 length: 11 amino acids. In germline, CDR1 is MDHEN, CDR2 SYDVKM. V shed 1 base and J shed 8 bases, with 2 bases lying between them. This CDR3 is CASSLLEKLFF. In DNA, the CDR3 is TGTGCCAGCAGTTTATTAGAAAAACTGTTTTTT.

V is TRBV28 and J is TRBJ2-3, with 11 bases aligning to TRBD2. Germline V gives CDR1 MDHEN, CDR2 SYDVKM. This CDR3 has 15 residues. The V and J ends lost 5 bases and 1 base, in that order; junction bases with no gene match: 2. CDR3 in DNA: TGTGCCAGCAGTACTAGCGGGGGCGGCACAGATACGCAGTATTTT. This codes for CASSTSGGGTDTQYF.

Remarks on this clonotype: A much larger clone is a single base away; this may be a read error. This likely comes from a read error, as the CDR3 has no conserved phenylalanine or tryptophan at its end. This chain links TRBV6-5 with TRBJ2-7; no reliable D call. The CDR3 has 16 residues. Germline assignment: CDR1 MNHEY and CDR2 SVGAGI. The germline V and J ends were trimmed by 0 bases and 2 bases, with 14 bases remaining between them. CDR3 in amino acids: CASSYSIGLKAYEQYL. DNA of the CDR3: TGTGCCAGCAGTTACTCGATCGGTCTGAAAGCCTACGAGCAGTACCTC.

The chain is built from TRBV7-9 and TRBJ2-5, with D perhaps TRBD2 (7 bases). The CDR3 runs 16 residues. In germline, CDR1 is SEHNR, CDR2 FQNEAQ (reference sequence). V dropped 5 bases and J dropped 2 bases, with 18 bases sitting between them. DNA for the CDR3: TGTGCCAGCAGCCCCGAGGAGGGGGGGGGACAAGAGACCCAGTACTTC. Protein product: CASSPEEGGGQETQYF.

This chain links TRBV12-3 or TRBV12-4 with TRBJ1-2; tentatively, D is TRBD1 (5 bases). This CDR3 is 15 amino acids long. V lost 2 bases, J lost 1 base, and 11 bases lay in between. CDR3 sequence (DNA): TGTGCCAGCAGTTTATTCAGGGTCCTTAACTATGGCTACACCTTC. This translates into CASSLFRVLNYGYTF.

The table lists this clonotype with a few counts. The J gene is TRBJ1-6, the V gene TRBV18; TRBD1 is a possible D gene (6 bases). Trimming stripped 2 bases from V and 8 bases from J, with 10 bases between. CDR3 size: 14 residues. CDR1 and CDR2 from the germline V gene are KGHSH and LQKENI. The CDR3: CASSPGGLDSPLHF. The CDR3 DNA sequence: TGTGCCAGCTCACCAGGGGGCTTGGATTCACCCCTCCACTTT.

This clonotype was seen at least ten times. This chain links TRBV19 with TRBJ2-3; 11 bases map to TRBD2. CDR1 is LNHDA and CDR2 is SQIVND in the germline V gene (reference sequence). The CDR3 consists of 15 residues. Trimming cost V 5 bases and J 7 bases; bases outside gene matches: 8. The CDR3 spells CASSRVAGGLNTQYF. In nucleotides, the CDR3 is TGTGCCAGTAGTCGGGTAGCGGGGGGGCTGAATACGCAGTATTTT.

The sample holds a few counts of this clonotype. Written as DNA, the CDR3 is TGTGCCAGCAGCCAAGTGGCAGAACCCTATGGCTACACCTTC. Protein sequence: CASSQVAEPYGYTF. The chain links TRBV14 to TRBJ1-2; no clear D. Per the germline V gene, CDR1 is SGHDN and CDR2 is FVKESK. The CDR3 loop spans 14 amino acids. Trimming took 1 base from V and 4 from J, leaving 10 bases between them.

This clonotype was detected only a few times. The CDR3 DNA reads as TGCGCCAGCAGCCTCAACCGGGACAAGTACTCCAAAAACATTCAGTACTTC. Translating gives CASSLNRDKYSKNIQYF. The gene calls are TRBV5-1 and TRBJ2-4, with D tentatively TRBD1 (6 bases). The V gene lost 4 bases and the J gene lost 2 bases, with 19 bases spanning the gap. Germline values: CDR1 SGHRS, CDR2 YFSETQ. The CDR3 runs 17 residues.

This clonotype was picked up a small number of times. V gene TRBV5-4 combines with J gene TRBJ2-2; D is ambiguous. Germline assignment: CDR1 SGHNT and CDR2 YYREEE (reference sequence). Trimming removed 6 bases from V and 7 bases from J, with 19 bases in between. The CDR3 has 15 amino acids. CDR3 DNA: TGTGCCAGCACCACAGATATTGGGGTCGTCGGGGAGCTGTTTTTT. As protein: CASTTDIGVVGELFF.

This clonotype was detected only a few times. V usage is TRBV4-3 and J usage is TRBJ2-3; maybe TRBD2 (6 bases). V was clipped by 1 base and J by 2 bases, with 13 bases between them. The CDR3 is 16 amino acids. The germline gives CDR1 LGHNA, CDR2 YSLEER. CDR3 DNA sequence: TGCGCCAGCAGCCAAGTCTACGGGGGATCCACAGATACGCAGTATTTT. It specifies CASSQVYGGSTDTQYF.

There are a few counts of this clonotype. The CDR3 DNA follows: TGCAGTGCTAGAGTCCCCTTGTGGGGGGAGCTGTTTTTT. Translated: CSARVPLWGELFF. V and J are TRBV20-1 and TRBJ2-2; D unclear. CDR1 and CDR2 (germline): DFQATT, SNEGSKA (reference sequence). V lost 1 base and J lost 8, with 11 bases in between. The CDR3 sequence is 13 residues long.

This clonotype occurred a few times. Relative to the germline gene, one junction end is altered; a read error may explain this. The chain links TRBV20-1 to TRBJ2-4; D remains ambiguous. The CDR3 loop spans 13 amino acids. Germline V gives CDR1 DFQATT, CDR2 SNEGSKA (reference sequence). The CDR3 nucleotides read TGCAGTGCCAGAGAGTTAGCCAAAAACATTCAGTACTTC. It is translated as CSARELAKNIQYF.

Many counts were recorded for this clonotype. The rearrangement joins TRBV5-6 to TRBJ2-2; 9 nucleotides agree with TRBD2. In germline, CDR1 is SGHDT, CDR2 YYEEEE. The CDR3 has 19 residues. J gave up 4 bases and V 1 base, and 14 bases lay outside the gene matches. The CDR3 loop is CASSLRRLAGQLSTGELFF. The CDR3 bases are TGTGCCAGCAGCTTGCGGCGTCTAGCGGGGCAACTATCCACCGGGGAGCTGTTTTTT.

The J gene is TRBJ2-1, the V gene TRBV7-2; D is ambiguous. V was pared by 5 bases and J by 6 bases, with 11 bases between. The length of the CDR3 is 13 residues. Germline lookup yields CDR1 SGHTA and CDR2 FQGNSA. CDR3 in DNA: TGTGCCAGCAGCCTTGACTTCCTCAATGAGCAGTTCTTC. The encoded protein is CASSLDFLNEQFF.

This clonotype came up a few times. The chain links TRBV12-3 or TRBV12-4 to TRBJ2-3; no clear D gene. V lost 5 bases and J 2 bases, leaving 14 bases between the germline ends. This CDR3 has 15 amino acids. The CDR3 protein is CASSVDGYFTDTQYF. The CDR3 nucleotides are TGTGCCAGCAGTGTTGACGGTTACTTCACAGATACGCAGTATTTT.

Note on this clonotype: Since a much larger clone is just one base distant, this may be a read error. The missing conserved phenylalanine or tryptophan at the end of this CDR3 makes a read error likely. This chain connects TRBV15 to TRBJ2-7, with 7 positions matching TRBD2. The CDR3 runs 15 residues. Germline values: CDR1 LNHNV, CDR2 YYDKDF (reference sequence). J was trimmed by 6 bases and V by 5 bases; bases with no gene match: 13. CDR3 nucleotides: TGTGCCACCAGCGGGGGGGACTACTTGAGTTTCGAGCAGTACTCC. It translates to CATSGGDYLSFEQYS.